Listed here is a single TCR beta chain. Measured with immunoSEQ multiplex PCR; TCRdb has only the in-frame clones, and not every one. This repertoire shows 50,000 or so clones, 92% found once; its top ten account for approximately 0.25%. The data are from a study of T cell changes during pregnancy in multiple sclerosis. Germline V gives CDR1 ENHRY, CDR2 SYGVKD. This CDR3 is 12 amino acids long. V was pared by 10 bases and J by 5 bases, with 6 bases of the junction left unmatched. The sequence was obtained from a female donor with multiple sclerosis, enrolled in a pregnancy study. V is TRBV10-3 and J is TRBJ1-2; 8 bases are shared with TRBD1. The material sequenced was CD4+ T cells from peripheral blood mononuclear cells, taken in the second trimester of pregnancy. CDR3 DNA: TGTGCCAGCGTCGGACAGGGATATGGCTACACCTTC. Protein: CASVGQGYGYTF.